One sample yielded the 21 T cell receptor beta chains listed below, sequenced in a study of blood T cell repertoires in COVID-19. Only in-frame clones appear in the TCRdb table, and some are missing; sequencing was by immunoSEQ multiplex PCR. The repertoire includes about 440,000 clones, around 88% of them detected once, and roughly an eighth sits in the top ten. Sequenced: peripheral blood. The receptors come from a woman aged 45-65 years with COVID-19, enrolled during active disease.

The CDR3 region has the DNA TGCGCCAGCAGCCAGCTCGGGGGGGCAAATGAGCAGTTCTTC. Its translation is CASSQLGGANEQFF. The gene calls are TRBV4-1 and TRBJ2-1, with TRBD2 matching over 8 bases. Per germline, CDR1 MGHRA and CDR2 YSYEKL. Losses at the gene ends were 3 bases for V and 7 bases for J; bases not matched to a gene: 5. CDR3 length: 14 amino acids.

The V and J genes are TRBV7-9 and TRBJ1-2; D is unresolved. Trimming removed 5 bases at V and 5 bases at J, with 9 bases between. The CDR3 runs to 12 residues. The germline gives CDR1 SEHNR, CDR2 FQNEAQ (reference sequence). CDR3 sequence reads: CASSRQEYGYTF. The CDR3 nucleotides are TGTGCCAGCAGCCGCCAAGAGTATGGCTACACCTTC.

The table lists this clone with a count of one. The rearrangement uses TRBV7-8 and TRBJ1-5, with D possibly matching TRBD1 (5 bases). This CDR3 has 13 residues. V was clipped by 4 bases and J by 11 bases, with 15 bases between them. CDR1 is SGHVS, CDR2 FQNEAQ, per germline. CDR3 in amino acids: CASSSFSGEAQHF. The CDR3 DNA is TGTGCCAGCAGCTCATTCTCGGGGGAAGCCCAGCATTTT.

This chain links TRBV28 with TRBJ1-6, with TRBD1 as a possible D gene (6 bases). This CDR3 has 15 residues. The ends were cut back, 5 bases at V and 8 bases at J, with 16 bases in the middle. The germline gives CDR1 MDHEN, CDR2 SYDVKM. This chain's CDR3 is CASSLSGGGDSPLHF. CDR3 nucleotides: TGTGCCAGCAGTCTATCGGGGGGGGGCGATTCACCCCTCCACTTT.

This chain connects TRBV3-1 (or the pseudogene TRBV3-2) to TRBJ1-2; D remains ambiguous. The germline V and J ends were trimmed by 3 bases and 4 bases, with 12 bases remaining between them. The CDR3 has 14 amino acids. CDR1 and CDR2 from the germline V gene are LGHDT and YNNKEL (reference sequence). CDR3 in amino acids: CASSHGGGSYGYTF. The CDR3 region has the DNA TGTGCCAGCAGCCACGGAGGTGGTAGCTATGGCTACACCTTC.

The chain is built from TRBV9 and TRBJ1-2; possible D gene TRBD1, 5 bases. Trimming cost V 3 bases and J 4 bases, with 31 bases left between them. Germline assignment: CDR1 SGDLS and CDR2 YYNGEE. The CDR3 is made up of 20 amino acids. The CDR3 DNA reads TGTGCCAGCAGCGACTCTTTGGGACTCGGACACTTCTCGAGGGCCTATGGCTACACCTTC. Its translation: CASSDSLGLGHFSRAYGYTF.

DNA of the CDR3: TGTGCCTTAGAATATTCGAGCGGGGAGCTGTTTTTT. Translating it yields CALEYSSGELFF. The rearrangement uses TRBV30 and TRBJ2-2; D is uncertain. The germline V gene has CDR1 GTSNPN and CDR2 SVGIG (reference sequence). The ends were cut back, 7 bases at V and 7 bases at J, with 13 bases in the middle. This CDR3 contains 12 residues.

This chain connects TRBV10-3 to TRBJ1-4, with TRBD1 matching 11 bases. Unmatched junction bases numbered 7, after V lost 3 bases and J lost 7 bases. This CDR3 has 16 amino acids. The germline gives CDR1 ENHRY, CDR2 SYGVKD. CDR3 sequence reads: CAISDPDRGRSEKLFF. Written as DNA, the CDR3 is TGTGCCATCAGTGATCCGGACAGGGGGCGAAGTGAAAAACTGTTTTTT.

Concerning this clone: The same CDR3 can be traced to other DNA sequences in this sample. J is TRBJ1-5 and V is TRBV6-5; tentative D call: TRBD1 (6 bases). Germline V gene lookup returns CDR1 MNHEY and CDR2 SVGAGI. This CDR3 region has 14 residues. V lost 0 bases, J lost 4 bases, and 7 bases lay in between. DNA of the CDR3: TGTGCCAGCAGTTACTCGCAGGGGAATCAGCCCCAGCATTTT. It is translated as CASSYSQGNQPQHF.

The chain has TRBV27 and TRBJ1-1, with D tentatively TRBD1 (5 bases). Trimming stripped 4 bases from V and 1 base from J, with 10 bases between. The CDR3 has 14 amino acids. Looked up from germline, CDR1 is MNHEY and CDR2 is SMNVEV (reference sequence). The CDR3 here is CASSSRTPNTEAFF. The CDR3 region has the DNA TGTGCCAGCAGTTCAAGGACACCGAACACTGAAGCTTTCTTT.

The rearrangement links TRBV6-5 to TRBJ2-1; D is unclear. CDR3 size: 13 residues. V gave up 0 bases and J gave up 9 bases, with 9 bases separating them. Germline V gene lookup returns CDR1 MNHEY and CDR2 SVGAGI. CDR3 sequence reads: CASSYSTSPEQFF. The CDR3 nucleotides are TGTGCCAGCAGTTACTCGACATCACCTGAGCAGTTCTTC.

Here the CDR3 reads CASTRGGAYGYTF. CDR3 nucleotide sequence: TGTGCCAGCACCCGGGGGGGGGCCTATGGCTACACCTTC. The chain employs TRBV12-3 or TRBV12-4 and TRBJ1-2; a possible D gene is TRBD1 (6 bases). This CDR3 is built from 13 residues. V was trimmed by 7 bases and J by 4 bases, leaving 13 bases between them.

The rearrangement uses TRBV29-1 and TRBJ1-2, with D possibly being TRBD1 (6 bases). V dropped 2 bases and J dropped 10 bases, with 11 bases sitting between them. The CDR3 runs to 11 residues. The germline CDR1 and CDR2 sequences are SQVTM and ANQGSEA. CDR3 sequence reads: CSVEIQGVYTF. Written as DNA, the CDR3 is TGCAGCGTTGAAATACAGGGTGTCTACACCTTC.

This rearrangement joins TRBV6-5 to TRBJ2-5, with 8 bases fitting TRBD1. V trimming: 6 bases; J trimming: 4 bases; junction bases outside the gene matches: 4. Germline-derived CDR1 and CDR2 are MNHEY and SVGAGI. The CDR3 covers 13 residues. CDR3 in DNA: TGTGCCAGCAGCCCCGGGACAGGAGAGACCCAGTACTTC. Encoded protein: CASSPGTGETQYF.

This sequence joins TRBV29-1 and TRBJ1-1, with D unclear. Germline V gene sequence: CDR1 SQVTM, CDR2 ANQGSEA. V shed 1 base and J shed 0 bases, with 6 bases lying between them. The CDR3 spans 13 residues. The CDR3 loop is CSVEAGMNTEAFF. The CDR3 coding sequence is TGCAGCGTTGAAGCAGGCATGAACACTGAAGCTTTCTTT.

In DNA, the CDR3 is TGCGCCAGCAGCGGCCTAGCGGGGGGGCCGAACACCGGGGAGCTGTTTTTT. Its translation is CASSGLAGGPNTGELFF. The chain is built from TRBV5-1 and TRBJ2-2; 12 nucleotides line up with TRBD2. Germline V CDR1 and CDR2: SGHRS, YFSETQ. This CDR3 spans 17 amino acids. Unmatched junction bases numbered 4, after V lost 4 bases and J lost 0 bases.

In its sample, this clone was seen once. CDR3 residues: CASNQRGSQPQHF. CDR3 nucleotides: TGTGCCAGCAACCAGCGGGGGAGTCAGCCCCAGCATTTT. The rearrangement links TRBV12-3 or TRBV12-4 to TRBJ1-5; weak D call: TRBD1 (5 bases). Trimming shortened V by 7 bases and J by 6 bases, and 13 bases separated the two germline ends. The CDR3 totals 13 residues.

This clone appeared once. The chain recombines TRBV30 with TRBJ1-2; possible D gene TRBD1, 6 bases. CDR3 length: 14 amino acids. V lost 3 bases to trimming and J lost 8 bases, with 19 bases between them. The V gene's germline CDR1 is GTSNPN and CDR2 SVGIG (reference sequence). The CDR3 spells CAWSPGGALGGYTF. CDR3 nucleotide sequence: TGTGCCTGGAGCCCGGGGGGGGCCCTAGGGGGCTACACCTTC. Complete variable domain (other parts from reference TRBV30 and TRBJ1-2): SQTIHQWPATLVQPVGSPLSLECTVEGTSNPNLYWYRQAAGRGLQLLFYSVGIGQISSEVPQNLSASRPQDRQFILSSKKLLLSDSGFYLCAWSPGGALGGYTFGSGTRLTVV.

The CDR3 region is CASSPIRDRSRNGYTF. CDR3 nucleotide sequence: TGTGCCAGCAGCCCGATCCGGGACAGGTCTAGGAATGGCTACACCTTC. The chain carries TRBV7-6 and TRBJ1-2; 8 bases are a match to TRBD1. The CDR3 consists of 16 residues. Germline loops: CDR1 SGHVS, CDR2 FNYEAQ. V was pared by 5 bases and J by 6 bases, with 14 bases of the junction left unmatched.

The chain couples TRBV30 to TRBJ2-5; TRBD2 is a possible D gene (5 bases). The V end lost 2 bases, the J end lost 2 bases, and 9 bases lay between the germline ends. Germline CDR1 GTSNPN, CDR2 SVGIG (reference sequence). The CDR3 is made up of 13 amino acids. The DNA of the CDR3 is TGTGCCTGGAGTCGGACGGGGCAAGAGACCCAGTACTTC. Translation: CAWSRTGQETQYF.

The CDR3 loop is CASSLEPPSSREKLFF. DNA for the CDR3: TGCGCCAGCAGCTTGGAACCGCCCTCCAGCAGGGAAAAACTGTTTTTT. The chain couples TRBV5-1 to TRBJ1-4; D is unresolved. Germline lookup yields CDR1 SGHRS and CDR2 YFSETQ. The CDR3 is 16 residues long. V was trimmed by 0 bases and J by 8 bases, leaving 17 bases between them.